This T cell receptor beta chain was profiled in a study of shared clonotypes between healthy human individuals. Sequencing was performed with immunoSEQ multiplex PCR; in TCRdb, only in-frame clones are kept and a portion is missing. The data hold millions of clones, with over 85% observed a single time. It was CD45RO-negative cells, positively selected for CCR7, that made up naive CD8 cells, with terminally differentiated effector memory CD45RA+ cells excluded. About this clone: Antigen unknown.

Study findings and constraints: Clonotypes which were not shared had lower generation probabilities than clonotypes that all four donors shared.

The source is a man between 18 and 35 years old in good health. Sequences were obtained from naive CD8+ T cells sorted from blood.

The CDR3 nucleotides are TGTGCCAGCAGCTTAGCGGGACAGGGGGCGCCTGGCTACACCTTC. Residues: CASSLAGQGAPGYTF. The chain joins TRBV7-9 to TRBJ1-2; 12 bases agree with TRBD1. Per the germline V gene, CDR1 is SEHNR and CDR2 is FQNEAQ (reference sequence). CDR3 length: 15 amino acids. Unmatched junction bases numbered 3, after V lost 0 bases and J lost 7 bases.